The entry below gives a single T cell receptor beta chain sequence along with its context. Antigen: not known. With 3 bases clipped from V and 7 bases from J, the junction kept 8 bases outside the gene matches. Germline loops: CDR1 SGHDN, CDR2 FVKESK. CDR3 size: 15 residues. Profiled with immunoSEQ multiplex PCR; TCRdb holds only in-frame clones, not every one. The sample has about 88,000 clones; approximately 80% are singletons. Time point reported: baseline, week 1 (first vaccination visit). Regarding treatment: pre-vaccination baseline after standard-of-care therapy. New WHO grade 3 or 4 IDH1-mutant, ATRX-lost astrocytomas were present in all donors. The sample is drawn from a study of a mutant IDH1 vaccine in newly diagnosed glioma. About the research overall: Averaging about 37 years of age, treated patients were around 60% male and 37.5% female. The study, taken as a whole, reports: Seemingly, pseudoprogression had no relation to changes in the top peripheral T cell clonotypes.

The source of this sequence is a man in his forties with glioma. Some clones in this sample may be carry-over from other donors' samples. V usage is TRBV14 and J usage is TRBJ1-2; TRBD1 agrees at 10 bases. Sequencing was performed on PBMCs, taken from a glioma patient treated with radiotherapy, temozolomide or both. CDR3 DNA: TGTGCCAGCAGCCAGACAGGGGGCTCGATTAGTGGCTACACCTTC. This encodes CASSQTGGSISGYTF. Variable domain in full (rest from reference TRBV14 and TRBJ1-2): EAGVTQFPSHSVIEKGQTVTLRCDPISGHDNLYWYRRVMGKEIKFLLHFVKESKQDESGMPNNRFLAERTGGTYSTLKVQPAELEDSGVYFCASSQTGGSISGYTFGSGTRLTVV.